This T cell receptor beta chain stems from a study of blood T cells in healthy people across ages. The wider study: Capturing about one barcoded beta molecule per two T cells was achieved by template switching.

Per sample, at least 6 micrograms of total RNA were extracted. Sample-barcoded 5' priming and a J-beta primer mix drove a second PCR of about 7 to 12 cycles. Via MiXCR, TCRdb re-called the 5' RACE reads, giving one row per CDR3 protein. The sample lists approximately 790,000 distinct CDR3 sequences, approximately 67% occurring once. This clonotype was recorded at least ten times. CDR1 is SQVTM and CDR2 is ANQGSEA in the germline V gene. The CDR3 contains 13 residues. V lost 7 bases to trimming and J lost 0 bases; unmatched junction nucleotides: 6. V usage is TRBV29-1 and J usage is TRBJ2-7, with TRBD2 matching over 7 bases. The sample was blood. This TCR was recovered from a man under 40 in good health. CDR3 nucleotides: TGCAGCGGGGGGGGGTTCAACTCCTACGAGCAGTACTTC. The encoded protein is CSGGGFNSYEQYF.